One sample yielded the 6 T cell receptor beta chains listed below, sequenced in a study of blood T cells in healthy people across ages. PCR was performed a second time for roughly 7 to 11 cycles using a sample-barcoded 5' primer and a J-beta primer mix. TCRdb reanalysed the 5' RACE reads using MiXCR and keeps one entry per CDR3 protein. Of 710,000 or so distinct CDR3 sequences listed, approximately 21% are singletons. The sample taken for sequencing was blood. These receptors all come from a man in his 70s in good health.

This clonotype was found many times. CDR3 residues: CASNPRETAYNEQFF. CDR3 sequence (DNA): TGTGCCAGCAATCCGAGGGAAACTGCCTACAATGAGCAGTTCTTC. The chain joins TRBV7-8 to TRBJ2-1; possibly TRBD2 for D (5 bases). CDR3 size: 15 residues. Germline assignment: CDR1 SGHVS and CDR2 FQNEAQ. The V end lost 7 bases, the J end lost 2 bases, and 15 bases lay between the germline ends. Full variable domain (remainder filled in from reference TRBV7-8 and TRBJ2-1): GAGVSQSPRYKVAKRGQDVALRCDPISGHVSLFWYQQALGQGPEFLTYFQNEAQLDKSGLPSDRFFAERPEGSVSTLKIQRTQQEDSAVYLCASNPRETAYNEQFFGPGTRLTVL.

This clonotype was seen at least ten times. The chain employs TRBV7-6 and TRBJ1-5, with D possibly matching TRBD1 (5 bases). Germline V gene lookup returns CDR1 SGHVS and CDR2 FNYEAQ. Trimming stripped 1 base from V and 2 bases from J, with 6 bases between. This CDR3 is built from 14 residues. The CDR3 DNA is TGTGCCAGCAGCTTAGGACAGCGCAATCAGCCCCAGCATTTT. Its protein is CASSLGQRNQPQHF.

Only a few counts were recorded for this clonotype. The V and J genes are TRBV7-9 and TRBJ2-5; 9 nucleotides agree with TRBD1. Unmatched junction bases numbered 7, after V lost 4 bases and J lost 4 bases. Germline CDR1 is SEHNR and CDR2 is FQNEAQ (reference sequence). CDR3 length: 15 residues. The CDR3 region has the DNA TGTGCCAGCAGCTCCGGACAGGGGATGAGAGAGACCCAGTACTTC. It translates to CASSSGQGMRETQYF.

The chain couples TRBV28 to TRBJ2-7; 8 bases match TRBD2. The CDR3 runs to 14 residues. J gave up 2 bases and V 6 bases, and 6 bases lay outside the gene matches. Germline V gives CDR1 MDHEN, CDR2 SYDVKM. CDR3 DNA: TGTGCCAGCAGGGTCGGGGGGGACCCCTACGAGCAGTACTTC. It specifies CASRVGGDPYEQYF.

The chain uses TRBV12-3 or TRBV12-4 and TRBJ2-7; D tentatively reads TRBD1 or TRBD2 (5 bases each). The CDR3 is 14 residues long. Deletions cut 2 bases from V and 7 bases from J, with 15 bases between. Here the CDR3 reads CASSLRGGIEEQYF. For the CDR3, the DNA is TGTGCCAGCAGTTTACGTGGGGGAATAGAGGAGCAGTACTTC.

The chain links TRBV6-1 to TRBJ2-1; D might be TRBD1 (7 bases). This CDR3 comprises 16 residues. Germline V lookup: CDR1 MNHNS, CDR2 SASEGT. Between the trimmed V and J ends, which lost 3 bases and 3 bases, there was a span of 15 bases. The CDR3 DNA follows: TGTGCCAGCAGTGATTCCACCCAGGGGGGCTACAATGAGCAGTTCTTC. This encodes CASSDSTQGGYNEQFF.